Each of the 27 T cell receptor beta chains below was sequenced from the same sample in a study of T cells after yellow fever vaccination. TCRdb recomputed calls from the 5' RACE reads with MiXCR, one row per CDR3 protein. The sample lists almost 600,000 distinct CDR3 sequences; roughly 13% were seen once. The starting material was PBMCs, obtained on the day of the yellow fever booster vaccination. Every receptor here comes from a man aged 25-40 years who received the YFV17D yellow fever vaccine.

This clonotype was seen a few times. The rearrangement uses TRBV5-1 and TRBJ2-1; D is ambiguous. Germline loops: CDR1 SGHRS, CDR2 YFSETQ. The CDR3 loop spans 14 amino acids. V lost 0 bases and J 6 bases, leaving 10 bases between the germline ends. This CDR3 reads CASSLGPAANEQFF. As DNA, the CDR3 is TGCGCCAGCAGCTTGGGACCCGCGGCCAATGAGCAGTTCTTC.

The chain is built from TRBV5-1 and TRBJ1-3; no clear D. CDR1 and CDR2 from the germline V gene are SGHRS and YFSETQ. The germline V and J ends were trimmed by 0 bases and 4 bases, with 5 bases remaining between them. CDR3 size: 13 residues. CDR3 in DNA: TGCGCCAGCAGCTTGGAGTGGGGAAACACCATATATTTT. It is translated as CASSLEWGNTIYF.

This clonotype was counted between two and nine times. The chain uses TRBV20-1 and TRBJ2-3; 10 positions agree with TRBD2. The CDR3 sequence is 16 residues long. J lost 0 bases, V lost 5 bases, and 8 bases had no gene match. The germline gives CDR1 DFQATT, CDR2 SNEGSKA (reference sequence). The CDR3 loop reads CSARDSGRDSTDTQYF. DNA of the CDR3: TGCAGTGCTCGGGACAGCGGGAGGGATAGCACAGATACGCAGTATTTT.

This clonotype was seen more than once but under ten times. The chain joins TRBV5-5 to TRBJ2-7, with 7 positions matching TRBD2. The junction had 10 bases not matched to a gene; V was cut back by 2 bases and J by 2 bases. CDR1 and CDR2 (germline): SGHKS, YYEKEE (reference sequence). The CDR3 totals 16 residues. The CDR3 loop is CASSFIPAGSPYEQYF. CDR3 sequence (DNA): TGTGCCAGCAGCTTTATCCCAGCGGGATCCCCCTACGAGCAGTACTTC. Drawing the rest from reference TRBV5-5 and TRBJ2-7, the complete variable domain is DAGVTQSPTHLIKTRGQQVTLRCSPISGHKSVSWYQQVLGQGPQFIFQYYEKEERGRGNFPDRFSARQFPNYSSELNVNALLLGDSALYLCASSFIPAGSPYEQYFGPGTRLTVT.

The CDR3 region is CASSLGGLRVTDTQYF. For the CDR3, the DNA is TGTGCCAGCAGCTTAGGAGGCTTGAGAGTGACAGATACGCAGTATTTT. The chain couples TRBV11-2 to TRBJ2-3, with unresolved D. Trimming removed 1 base at V and 3 bases at J, with 14 bases between. CDR1 and CDR2 from the germline V gene are SGHAT and FQNNGV. There are 16 residues in the CDR3.

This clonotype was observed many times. CDR3: CASLGQGTDTQYF. The CDR3 bases are TGTGCCAGCTTGGGACAGGGCACAGATACGCAGTATTTT. The rearrangement uses TRBV18 and TRBJ2-3; 8 bases align to TRBD1. The V and J ends lost 7 bases and 1 base, in that order; junction bases with no gene match: 1. CDR3 size: 13 residues. Per germline, CDR1 KGHSH and CDR2 LQKENI.

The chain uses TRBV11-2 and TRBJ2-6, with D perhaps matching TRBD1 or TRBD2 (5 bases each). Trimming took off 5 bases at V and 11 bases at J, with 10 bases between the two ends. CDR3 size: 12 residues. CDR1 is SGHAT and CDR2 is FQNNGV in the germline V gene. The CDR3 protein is CASSQVGDVLTF. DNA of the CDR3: TGTGCCAGCAGCCAGGTGGGGGACGTCCTGACTTTC.

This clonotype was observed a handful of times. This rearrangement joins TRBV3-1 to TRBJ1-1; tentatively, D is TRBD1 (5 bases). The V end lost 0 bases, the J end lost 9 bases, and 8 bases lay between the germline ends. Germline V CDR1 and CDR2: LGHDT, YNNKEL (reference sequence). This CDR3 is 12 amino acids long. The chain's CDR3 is CASSQDKGQAFF. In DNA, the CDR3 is TGTGCCAGCAGCCAAGATAAGGGACAAGCTTTCTTT.

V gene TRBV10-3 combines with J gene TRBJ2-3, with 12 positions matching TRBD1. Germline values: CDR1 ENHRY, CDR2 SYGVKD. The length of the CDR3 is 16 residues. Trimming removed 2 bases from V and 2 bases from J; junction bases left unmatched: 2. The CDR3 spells CAISEPGQGATDTQYF. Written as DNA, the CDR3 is TGTGCCATCAGTGAGCCGGGACAGGGGGCCACAGATACGCAGTATTTT.

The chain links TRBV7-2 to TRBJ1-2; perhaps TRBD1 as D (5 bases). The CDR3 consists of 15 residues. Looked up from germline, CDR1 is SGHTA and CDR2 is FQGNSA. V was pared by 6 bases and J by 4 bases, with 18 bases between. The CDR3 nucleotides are TGTGCCAGCAGTTCCCCGGGGACGGGACGCTATGGCTACACCTTC. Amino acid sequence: CASSSPGTGRYGYTF.

The DNA of the CDR3 is TGTGCCAGCAGCCCACCAGGACAGGGCGCTGAAGCTTTCTTT. Its translation is CASSPPGQGAEAFF. V gene TRBV11-2 combines with J gene TRBJ1-1; TRBD1 aligns across 8 bases. V lost 5 bases to trimming and J lost 6 bases; unmatched junction nucleotides: 8. The CDR3 has 14 amino acids. The germline V gene has CDR1 SGHAT and CDR2 FQNNGV.

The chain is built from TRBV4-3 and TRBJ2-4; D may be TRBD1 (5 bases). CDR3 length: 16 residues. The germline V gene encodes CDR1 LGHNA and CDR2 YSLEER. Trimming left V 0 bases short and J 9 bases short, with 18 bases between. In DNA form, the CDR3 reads TGCGCCAGCAGCCAAGAATTTATCAGGGCTAACGGCATTCAGTACTTC. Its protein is CASSQEFIRANGIQYF.

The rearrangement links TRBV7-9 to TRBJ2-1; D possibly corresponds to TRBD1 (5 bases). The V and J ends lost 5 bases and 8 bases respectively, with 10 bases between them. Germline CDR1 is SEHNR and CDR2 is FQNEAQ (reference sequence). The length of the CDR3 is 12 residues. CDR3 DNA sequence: TGTGCCAGCAGCCCCCAGGGCTATGAGCAGTTCTTC. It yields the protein CASSPQGYEQFF. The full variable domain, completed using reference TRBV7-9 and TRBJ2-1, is DTGVSQNPRHKITKRGQNVTFRCDPISEHNRLYWYRQTLGQGPEFLTYFQNEAQLEKSRLLSDRFSAERPKGSFSTLEIQRTEQGDSAMYLCASSPQGYEQFFGPGTRLTVL.

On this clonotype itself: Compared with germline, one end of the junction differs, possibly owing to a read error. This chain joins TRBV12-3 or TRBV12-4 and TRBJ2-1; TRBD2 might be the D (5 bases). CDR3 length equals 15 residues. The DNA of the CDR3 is TGTGCCAGCAGCTTAGGACTTAACTCCTACAATGAGCAGTTCTTC. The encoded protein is CASSLGLNSYNEQFF.

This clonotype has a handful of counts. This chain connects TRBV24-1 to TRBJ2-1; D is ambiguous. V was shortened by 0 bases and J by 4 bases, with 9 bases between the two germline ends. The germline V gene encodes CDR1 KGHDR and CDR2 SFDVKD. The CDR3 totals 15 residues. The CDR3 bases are TGTGCCACCAGTGATTTGGGCCAAGGGTACAATGAGCAGTTCTTC. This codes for CATSDLGQGYNEQFF.

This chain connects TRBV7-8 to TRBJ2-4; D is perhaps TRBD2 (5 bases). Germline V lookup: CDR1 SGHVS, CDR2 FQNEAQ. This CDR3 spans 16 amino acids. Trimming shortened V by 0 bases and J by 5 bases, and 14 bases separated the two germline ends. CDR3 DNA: TGTGCCAGCAGCTTAGCCTATACTAGTAACCAAAACATTCAGTACTTC. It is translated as CASSLAYTSNQNIQYF.

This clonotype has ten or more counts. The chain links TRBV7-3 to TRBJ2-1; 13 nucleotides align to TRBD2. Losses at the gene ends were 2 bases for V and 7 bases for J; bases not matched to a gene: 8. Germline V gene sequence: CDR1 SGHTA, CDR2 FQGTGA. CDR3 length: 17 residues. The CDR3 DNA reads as TGTGCCAGCAGCTTAGACCAAGGACTAGCGGGAGTGAATGAGCAGTTCTTC. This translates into CASSLDQGLAGVNEQFF.

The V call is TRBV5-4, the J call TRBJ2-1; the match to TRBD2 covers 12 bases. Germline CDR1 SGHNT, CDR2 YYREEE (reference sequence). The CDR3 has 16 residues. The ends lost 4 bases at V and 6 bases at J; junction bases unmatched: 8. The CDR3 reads CASSRRLAGVFNEQFF. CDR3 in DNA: TGTGCCAGCAGCCGCAGACTAGCGGGAGTGTTCAATGAGCAGTTCTTC.

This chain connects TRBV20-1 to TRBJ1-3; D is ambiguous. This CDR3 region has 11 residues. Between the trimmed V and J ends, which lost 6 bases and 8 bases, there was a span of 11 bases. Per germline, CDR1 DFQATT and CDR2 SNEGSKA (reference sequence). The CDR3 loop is CSAETTDTIYF. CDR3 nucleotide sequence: TGCAGTGCCGAGACTACGGACACCATATATTTT.

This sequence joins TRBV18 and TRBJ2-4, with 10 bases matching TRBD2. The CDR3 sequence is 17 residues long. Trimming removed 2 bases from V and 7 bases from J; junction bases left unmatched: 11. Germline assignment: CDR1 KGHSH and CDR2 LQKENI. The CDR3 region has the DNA TGTGCCAGCTCACCAGAGCCCAGCGGGAGGGCCCGGAACATTCAGTACTTC. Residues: CASSPEPSGRARNIQYF.

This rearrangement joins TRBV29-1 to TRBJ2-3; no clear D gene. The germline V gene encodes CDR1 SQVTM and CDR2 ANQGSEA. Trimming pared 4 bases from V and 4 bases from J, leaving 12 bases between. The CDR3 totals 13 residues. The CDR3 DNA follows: TGCAGCGTTGTTGAGGTCCGGGCAGATACGCAGTATTTT. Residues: CSVVEVRADTQYF.

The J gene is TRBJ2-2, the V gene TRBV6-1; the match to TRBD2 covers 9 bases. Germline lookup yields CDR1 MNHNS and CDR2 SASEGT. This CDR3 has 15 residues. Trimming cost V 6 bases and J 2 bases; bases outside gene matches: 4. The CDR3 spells CASSPTSGNTGELFF. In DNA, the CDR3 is TGTGCCAGCAGCCCGACTAGCGGAAACACCGGGGAGCTGTTTTTT.

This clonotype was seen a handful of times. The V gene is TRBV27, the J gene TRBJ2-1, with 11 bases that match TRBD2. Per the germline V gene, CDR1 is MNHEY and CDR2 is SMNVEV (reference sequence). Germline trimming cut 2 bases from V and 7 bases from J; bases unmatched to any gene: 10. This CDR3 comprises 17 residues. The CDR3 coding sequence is TGTGCCAGCAGTTTAGGGAAAACTAGCGGGAGAGGGAATGAGCAGTTCTTC. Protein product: CASSLGKTSGRGNEQFF.

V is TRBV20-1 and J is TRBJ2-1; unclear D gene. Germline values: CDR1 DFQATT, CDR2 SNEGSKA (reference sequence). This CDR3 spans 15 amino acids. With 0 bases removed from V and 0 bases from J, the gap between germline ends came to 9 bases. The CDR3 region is CSARDGVSSYNEQFF. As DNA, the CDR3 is TGCAGTGCTAGAGATGGCGTGAGCTCCTACAATGAGCAGTTCTTC.

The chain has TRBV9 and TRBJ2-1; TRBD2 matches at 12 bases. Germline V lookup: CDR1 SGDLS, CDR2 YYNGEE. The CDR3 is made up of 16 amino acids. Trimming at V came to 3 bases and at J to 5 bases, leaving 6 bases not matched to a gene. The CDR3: CASSGLAGVRDNEQFF. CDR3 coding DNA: TGTGCCAGCAGCGGACTAGCGGGAGTTAGGGACAATGAGCAGTTCTTC. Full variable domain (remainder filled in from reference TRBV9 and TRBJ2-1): DSGVTQTPKHLITATGQRVTLRCSPRSGDLSVYWYQQSLDQGLQFLIQYYNGEERAKGNILERFSAQQFPDLHSELNLSSLELGDSALYFCASSGLAGVRDNEQFFGPGTRLTVL.

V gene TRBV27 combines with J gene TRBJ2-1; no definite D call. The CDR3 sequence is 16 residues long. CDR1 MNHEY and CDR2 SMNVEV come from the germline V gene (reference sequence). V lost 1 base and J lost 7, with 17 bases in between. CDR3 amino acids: CASSLYITLSGNEQFF. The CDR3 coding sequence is TGTGCCAGCAGTTTATATATAACACTTTCCGGGAATGAGCAGTTCTTC.

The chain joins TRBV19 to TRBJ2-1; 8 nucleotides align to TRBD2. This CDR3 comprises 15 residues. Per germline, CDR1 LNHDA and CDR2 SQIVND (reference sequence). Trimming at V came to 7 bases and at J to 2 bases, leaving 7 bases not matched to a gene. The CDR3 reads CASTYSGSAYNEQFF. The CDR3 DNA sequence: TGTGCCAGTACCTACAGCGGGAGCGCCTACAATGAGCAGTTCTTC.